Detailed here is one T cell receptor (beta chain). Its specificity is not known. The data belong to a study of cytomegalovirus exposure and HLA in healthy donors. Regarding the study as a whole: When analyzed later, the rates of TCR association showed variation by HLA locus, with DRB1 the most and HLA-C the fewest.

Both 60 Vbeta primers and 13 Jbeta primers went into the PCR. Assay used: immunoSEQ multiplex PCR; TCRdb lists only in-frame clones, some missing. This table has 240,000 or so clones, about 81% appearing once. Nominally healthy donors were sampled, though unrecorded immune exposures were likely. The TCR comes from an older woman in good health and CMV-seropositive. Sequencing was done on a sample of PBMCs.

The CDR3 nucleotides read TGTGCCAGCAGCTTAGGGTTACGGGTAGTCTCCACTGAAGCTTTCTTT. Translation gives CASSLGLRVVSTEAFF. The J gene is TRBJ1-1, the V gene TRBV11-2; D call uncertain. In germline, CDR1 is SGHAT, CDR2 FQNNGV. Between the trimmed V and J ends, which lost 1 base and 4 bases, there was a span of 16 bases. The CDR3 length is 16 residues.